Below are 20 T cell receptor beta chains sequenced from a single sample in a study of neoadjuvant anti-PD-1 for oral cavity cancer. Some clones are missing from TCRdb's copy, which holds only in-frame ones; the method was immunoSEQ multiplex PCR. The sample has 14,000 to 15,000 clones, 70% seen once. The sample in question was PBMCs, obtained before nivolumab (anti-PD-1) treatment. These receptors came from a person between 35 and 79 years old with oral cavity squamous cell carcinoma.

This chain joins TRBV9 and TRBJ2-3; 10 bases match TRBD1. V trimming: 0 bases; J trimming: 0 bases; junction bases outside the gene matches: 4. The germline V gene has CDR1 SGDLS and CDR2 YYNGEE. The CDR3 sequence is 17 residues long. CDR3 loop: CASSVEGQGLSTDTQYF. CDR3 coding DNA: TGTGCCAGCAGCGTAGAGGGACAGGGGCTTAGCACAGATACGCAGTATTTT.

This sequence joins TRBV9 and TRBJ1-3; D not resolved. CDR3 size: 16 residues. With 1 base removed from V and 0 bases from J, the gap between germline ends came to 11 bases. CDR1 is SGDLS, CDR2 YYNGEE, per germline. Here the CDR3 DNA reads TGTGCCAGCAGCGTATTGGATCGGATCTCTGGAAACACCATATATTTT. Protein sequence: CASSVLDRISGNTIYF.

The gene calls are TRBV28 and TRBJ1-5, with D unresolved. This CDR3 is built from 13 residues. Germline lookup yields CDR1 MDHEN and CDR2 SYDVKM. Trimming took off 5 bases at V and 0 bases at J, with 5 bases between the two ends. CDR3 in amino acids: CASSPDSNQPQHF. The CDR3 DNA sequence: TGTGCCAGCAGTCCGGATAGCAATCAGCCCCAGCATTTT.

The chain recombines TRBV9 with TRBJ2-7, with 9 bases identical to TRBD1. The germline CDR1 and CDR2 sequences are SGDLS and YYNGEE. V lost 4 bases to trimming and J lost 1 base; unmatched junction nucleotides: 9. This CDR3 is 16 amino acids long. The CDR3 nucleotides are TGTGCCAGCAGCACACAACAGGGGGCGGCTTCCTACGAGCAGTACTTC. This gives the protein CASSTQQGAASYEQYF.

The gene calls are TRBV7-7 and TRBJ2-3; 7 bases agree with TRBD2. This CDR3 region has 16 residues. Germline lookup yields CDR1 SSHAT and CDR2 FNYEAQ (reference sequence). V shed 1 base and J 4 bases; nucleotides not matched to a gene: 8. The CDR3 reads CASSLGGGASADTQYF. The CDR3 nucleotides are TGTGCCAGCAGCTTAGGCGGGGGAGCCTCGGCAGATACGCAGTATTTT.

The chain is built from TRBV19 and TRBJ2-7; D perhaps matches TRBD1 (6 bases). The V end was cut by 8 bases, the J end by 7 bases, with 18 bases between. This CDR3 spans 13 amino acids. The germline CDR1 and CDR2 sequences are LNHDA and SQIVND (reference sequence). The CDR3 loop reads CASVGAGAEEQYF. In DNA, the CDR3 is TGTGCCAGTGTCGGGGCAGGGGCGGAAGAGCAGTACTTC.

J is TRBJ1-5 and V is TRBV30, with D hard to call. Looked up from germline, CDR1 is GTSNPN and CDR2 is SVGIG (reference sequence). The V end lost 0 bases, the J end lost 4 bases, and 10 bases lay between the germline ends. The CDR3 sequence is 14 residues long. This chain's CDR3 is CAWSVIGRNQPQHF. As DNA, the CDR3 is TGTGCCTGGAGTGTAATTGGGCGGAATCAGCCCCAGCATTTT.

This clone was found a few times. The CDR3 sequence: CASSSDGTYGYTF. The CDR3 nucleotides are TGTGCCAGCAGCTCAGATGGGACGTATGGCTACACCTTC. The chain uses TRBV11-2 and TRBJ1-2, with a weak D call TRBD1 (5 bases). Per germline, CDR1 SGHAT and CDR2 FQNNGV. The CDR3 is made up of 13 amino acids. The V end was cut by 4 bases, the J end by 5 bases, with 11 bases between.

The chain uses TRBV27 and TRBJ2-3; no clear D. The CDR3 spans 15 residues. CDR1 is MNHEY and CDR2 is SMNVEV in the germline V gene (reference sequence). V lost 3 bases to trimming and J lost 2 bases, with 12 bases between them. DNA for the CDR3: TGTGCCAGCAGTTTTCTCGGACGATCCACAGATACGCAGTATTTT. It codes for CASSFLGRSTDTQYF.

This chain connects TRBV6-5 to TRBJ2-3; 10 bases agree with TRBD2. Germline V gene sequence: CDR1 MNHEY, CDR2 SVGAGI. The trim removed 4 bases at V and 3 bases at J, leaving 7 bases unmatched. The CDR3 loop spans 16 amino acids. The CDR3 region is CASSFPSGSGTDTQYF. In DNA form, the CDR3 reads TGTGCCAGCAGTTTCCCTAGCGGGAGTGGTACAGATACGCAGTATTTT.

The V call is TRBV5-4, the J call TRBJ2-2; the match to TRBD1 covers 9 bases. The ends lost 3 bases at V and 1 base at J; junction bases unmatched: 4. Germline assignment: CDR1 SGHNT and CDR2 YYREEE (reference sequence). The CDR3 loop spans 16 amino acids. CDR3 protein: CASSSWDRENTGELFF. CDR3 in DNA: TGTGCCAGCAGCTCTTGGGACAGGGAGAACACCGGGGAGCTGTTTTTT.

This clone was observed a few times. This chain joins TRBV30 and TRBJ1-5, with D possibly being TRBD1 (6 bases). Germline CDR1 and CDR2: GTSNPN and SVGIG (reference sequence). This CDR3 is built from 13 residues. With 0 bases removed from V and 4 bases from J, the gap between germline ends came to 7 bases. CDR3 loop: CAWSVQGNQPQHF. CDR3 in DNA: TGTGCCTGGAGTGTACAGGGAAATCAGCCCCAGCATTTT.

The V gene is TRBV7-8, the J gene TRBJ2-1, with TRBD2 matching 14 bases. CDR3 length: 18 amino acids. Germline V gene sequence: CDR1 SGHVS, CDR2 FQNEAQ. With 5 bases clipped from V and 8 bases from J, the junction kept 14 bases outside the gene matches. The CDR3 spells CASSPPLRLAGGIYEQFF. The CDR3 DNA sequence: TGTGCCAGCAGCCCCCCGCTACGACTAGCGGGGGGGATTTATGAGCAGTTCTTC.

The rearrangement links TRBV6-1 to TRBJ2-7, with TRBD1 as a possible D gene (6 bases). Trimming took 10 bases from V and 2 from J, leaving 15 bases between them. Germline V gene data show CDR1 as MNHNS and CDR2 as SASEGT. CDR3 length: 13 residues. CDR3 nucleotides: TGTGCCACTCTACGGGACAACACCTACGAGCAGTACTTC. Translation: CATLRDNTYEQYF.

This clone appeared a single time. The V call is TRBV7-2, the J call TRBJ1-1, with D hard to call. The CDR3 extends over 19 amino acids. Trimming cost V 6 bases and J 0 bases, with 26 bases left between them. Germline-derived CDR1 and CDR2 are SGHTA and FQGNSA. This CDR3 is CASSLGRSVVARMNTEAFF. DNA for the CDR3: TGTGCCAGCAGTCTAGGGAGGTCAGTCGTAGCCCGCATGAACACTGAAGCTTTCTTT.

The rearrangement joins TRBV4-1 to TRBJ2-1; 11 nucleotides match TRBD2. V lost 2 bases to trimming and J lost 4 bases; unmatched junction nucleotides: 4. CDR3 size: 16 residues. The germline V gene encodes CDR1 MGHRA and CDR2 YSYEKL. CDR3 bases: TGCGCCAGCAGCCAACCGACTAGCGGGATTTACAATGAGCAGTTCTTC. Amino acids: CASSQPTSGIYNEQFF.

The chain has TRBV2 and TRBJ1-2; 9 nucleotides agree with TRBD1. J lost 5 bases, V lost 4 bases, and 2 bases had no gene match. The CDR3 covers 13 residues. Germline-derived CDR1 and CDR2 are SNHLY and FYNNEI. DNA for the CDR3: TGTGCCAGCAGTGGGACAGGGGTATATGGCTACACCTTC. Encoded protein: CASSGTGVYGYTF.

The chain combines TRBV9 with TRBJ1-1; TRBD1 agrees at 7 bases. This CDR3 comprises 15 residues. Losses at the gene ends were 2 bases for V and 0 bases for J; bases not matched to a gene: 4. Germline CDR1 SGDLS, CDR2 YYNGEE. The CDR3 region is CASSVQGQMNTEAFF. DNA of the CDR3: TGTGCCAGCAGCGTGCAGGGACAGATGAACACTGAAGCTTTCTTT.

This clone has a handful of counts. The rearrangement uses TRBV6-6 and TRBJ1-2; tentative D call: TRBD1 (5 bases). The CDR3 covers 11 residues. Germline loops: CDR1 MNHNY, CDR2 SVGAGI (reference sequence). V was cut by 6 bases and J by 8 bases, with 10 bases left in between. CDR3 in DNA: TGTGCCAGCAGATGGGGGGACGGCTACACCTTC. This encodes CASRWGDGYTF.

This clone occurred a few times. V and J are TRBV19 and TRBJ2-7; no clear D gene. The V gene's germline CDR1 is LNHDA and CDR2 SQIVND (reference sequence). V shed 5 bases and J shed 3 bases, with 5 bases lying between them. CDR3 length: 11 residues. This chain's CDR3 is CASSWSYEQYF. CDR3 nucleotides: TGTGCCAGTAGTTGGAGCTACGAGCAGTACTTC.